One TCR beta chain is described in this entry. Its antigen is not known. Deep-level assay runs were performed. The authors loaded approximately 220 ng DNA, around 32,000 T cell genomes, into sorted-subset replicate PCRs. Sequenced by immunoSEQ multiplex PCR; TCRdb stores in-frame clones only, minus some. The sample carries millions of clones, around 95% recorded once. The data were taken from a study of shared clonotypes between healthy human individuals. V lost 2 bases to trimming and J lost 6 bases, with 11 bases between them. The CDR3 consists of 13 residues. The germline V gene encodes CDR1 SNHLY and CDR2 FYNNEI. General observations from the study: The sharing of 4% to 5.5% of naive CD4 clonotypes was seen across a handful of donors.

This sequence was found in a man younger than 35 in good health. Sequencing input: naive CD4+ T cells sorted from blood. Sample subset: CD45RA+ positively selected. The genes are TRBV2 and TRBJ2-7; D not resolved. The CDR3 sequence: CASSEQLWGEQYF. CDR3 in DNA: TGTGCCAGCAGTGAACAGCTCTGGGGCGAGCAGTACTTC.